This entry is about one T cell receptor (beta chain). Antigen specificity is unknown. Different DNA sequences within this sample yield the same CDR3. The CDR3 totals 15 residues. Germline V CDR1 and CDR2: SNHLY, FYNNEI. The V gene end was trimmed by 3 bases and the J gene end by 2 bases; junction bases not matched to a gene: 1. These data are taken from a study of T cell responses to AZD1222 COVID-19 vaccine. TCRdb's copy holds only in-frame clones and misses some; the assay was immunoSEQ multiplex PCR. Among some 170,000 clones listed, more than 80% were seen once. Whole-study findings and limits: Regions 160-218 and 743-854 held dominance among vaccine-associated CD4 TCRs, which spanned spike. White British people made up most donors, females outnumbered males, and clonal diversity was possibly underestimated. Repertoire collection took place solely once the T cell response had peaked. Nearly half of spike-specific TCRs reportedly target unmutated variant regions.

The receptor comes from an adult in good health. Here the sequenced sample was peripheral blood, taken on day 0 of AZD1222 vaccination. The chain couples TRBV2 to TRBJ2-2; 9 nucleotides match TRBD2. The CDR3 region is CASSETSGNTGELFF. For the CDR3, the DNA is TGTGCCAGCAGTGAGACTAGCGGAAACACCGGGGAGCTGTTTTTT.